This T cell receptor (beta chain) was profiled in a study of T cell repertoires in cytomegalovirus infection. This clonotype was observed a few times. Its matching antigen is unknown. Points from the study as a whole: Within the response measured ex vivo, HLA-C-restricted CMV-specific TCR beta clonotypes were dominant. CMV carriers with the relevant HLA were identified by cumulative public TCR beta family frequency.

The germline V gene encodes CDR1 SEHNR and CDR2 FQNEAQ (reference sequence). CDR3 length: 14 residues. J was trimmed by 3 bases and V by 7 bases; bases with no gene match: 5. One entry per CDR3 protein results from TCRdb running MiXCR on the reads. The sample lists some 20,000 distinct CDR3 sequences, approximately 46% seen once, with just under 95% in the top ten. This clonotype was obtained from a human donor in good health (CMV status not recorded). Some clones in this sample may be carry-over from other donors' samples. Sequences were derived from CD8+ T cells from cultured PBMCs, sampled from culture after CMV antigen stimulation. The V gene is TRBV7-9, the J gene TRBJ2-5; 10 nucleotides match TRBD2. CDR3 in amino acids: CASKPTSGEETQYF. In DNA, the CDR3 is TGTGCCAGCAAGCCTACTAGCGGGGAAGAGACCCAGTACTTC.